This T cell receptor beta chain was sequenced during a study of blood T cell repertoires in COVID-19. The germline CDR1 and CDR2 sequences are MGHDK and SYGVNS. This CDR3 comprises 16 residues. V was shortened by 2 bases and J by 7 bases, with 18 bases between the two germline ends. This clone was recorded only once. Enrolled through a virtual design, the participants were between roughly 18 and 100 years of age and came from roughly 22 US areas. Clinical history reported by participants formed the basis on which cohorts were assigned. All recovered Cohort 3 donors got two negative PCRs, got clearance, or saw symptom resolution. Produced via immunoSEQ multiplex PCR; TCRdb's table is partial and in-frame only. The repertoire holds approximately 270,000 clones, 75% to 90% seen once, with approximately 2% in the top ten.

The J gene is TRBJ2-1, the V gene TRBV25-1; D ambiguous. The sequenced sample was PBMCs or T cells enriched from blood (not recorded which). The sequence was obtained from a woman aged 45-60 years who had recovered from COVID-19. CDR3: CASSEVASLPRNEQFF. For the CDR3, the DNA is TGTGCCAGCAGTGAAGTAGCAAGCCTCCCGAGAAATGAGCAGTTCTTC.